This T cell receptor (beta chain) was retrieved from a study of CD8+CD57+ T cells in acquired aplastic anemia. Study-wide background: Isolated CD4+ and CD8+ cells, once sorted, yielded DNA averaging about 3.2 ug. Study-wide results and limits: Almost 30 sequences, all CD8+ CDR3, were shared between patients and controls. CD8+ Simpson's diversity in patients was not significantly different from that in controls.

Investigators profiled TCR beta VDJ and CDR3 from genomic DNA template. MiXCR, run by TCRdb on the reads, gives a single entry per CDR3 protein. The repertoire holds approximately 200,000 distinct CDR3 sequences, with over 60% as singletons. This clonotype has only one observation. Its matching antigen is unknown. The CDR3 has 14 amino acids. V gave up 4 bases and J gave up 1 base; unmatched junction bases: 0. CDR1 is KGHDR, CDR2 SFDVKD, per germline. This sequence was found in a human donor with severe aplastic anemia or a healthy control (not recorded which). The V call is TRBV24-1, the J call TRBJ2-3, with 8 nucleotides matching TRBD1. The sequenced material came from sorted CD4+, CD8+, or CD8+CD57+ T cells (not recorded which) from PBMCs. The CDR3 coding sequence is TGTGCCACCAGTGAGGGACAGGGCACAGATACGCAGTATTTT. Translating gives CATSEGQGTDTQYF.